This TCR beta chain was sequenced during a study of T cells after yellow fever vaccination. The study, taken as a whole, reports: Any FACS-sorted repertoire could hold abundant clonotypes that contaminate it from the bulk population.

Looked up from germline, CDR1 is SGHTA and CDR2 is FQGNSA. Trimming stripped 2 bases from V and 2 bases from J, with 9 bases between. This CDR3 region has 15 residues. Template-switching 5'RACE yielded the TCR cDNA; a universal primer site and UMIs were added in the process. Via MiXCR, TCRdb re-called the 5' RACE reads, giving one row per CDR3 protein. The sample lists hundreds of thousands of distinct CDR3 sequences, around 4% occurring once. Details on this clonotype: Its antigen is undetermined.

V and J are TRBV7-2 and TRBJ1-4; D possibly corresponds to TRBD1 (5 bases). Source: PBMCs, taken on the day of the yellow fever booster vaccination. The TCR was taken from a man in his late teens or twenties who received the YFV17D yellow fever vaccine. CDR3 protein: CASSLRGPTNEKLFF. The CDR3 DNA reads TGTGCCAGCAGCTTAAGGGGCCCCACTAATGAAAAACTGTTTTTT.